The clone carrying this TCR beta chain was counted a single time. Its specificity is not known. This sample is drawn from a study of T cell responses to AZD1222 COVID-19 vaccine. Study-level points and caveats: A mostly white British donor set with more females was recruited, and clonal diversity was possibly underestimated.

The CDR3 contains 13 residues. V was clipped by 4 bases and J by 4 bases, with 10 bases between them. Germline V gene sequence: CDR1 MNHEY, CDR2 SVGEGT. TCRdb's table, derived via immunoSEQ multiplex PCR, lists solely in-frame clones and lacks some. The sample has about 96,000 clones; 88% are singletons. The V call is TRBV6-2 or TRBV6-3, the J call TRBJ1-1; a possible D gene is TRBD1 (6 bases). The TCR originated in an adult in good health. This specimen consisted of peripheral blood, obtained on day 0 of AZD1222 vaccination. The DNA for the CDR3 is TGTGCCAGCAGTTTTACAGGGAGCACTGAAGCTTTCTTT. Its translation is CASSFTGSTEAFF.